Below are 8 T cell receptor beta chains sequenced from a single sample in a study of beta chain features in type 1 diabetes. All of the isolated RNA was reverse transcribed, so expressed TCRB transcripts were sequenced. Only in-frame clones appear in the TCRdb table, and some are missing; sequencing was by immunoSEQ multiplex PCR. The table records 350,000 to 450,000 clones, around 16% of them present only once. The sequenced material came from naive CD4+ T cells from blood. These receptor sequences come from a young woman in good health.

This chain connects TRBV7-9 to TRBJ2-5, with D possibly matching TRBD2 (7 bases). V was shortened by 5 bases and J by 6 bases, with 13 bases between the two germline ends. Germline lookup yields CDR1 SEHNR and CDR2 FQNEAQ (reference sequence). There are 13 residues in the CDR3. CDR3 amino acids: CASSREGGKTQYF. CDR3 sequence (DNA): TGTGCCAGCAGCCGAGAGGGGGGGAAGACCCAGTACTTC.

This clone was seen only a few times. The chain has TRBV7-9 and TRBJ2-7; D gene uncertain. The length of the CDR3 is 15 residues. The ends were cut back, 7 bases at V and 0 bases at J, with 16 bases in the middle. The germline V gene has CDR1 SEHNR and CDR2 FQNEAQ (reference sequence). CDR3 in DNA: TGTGCCAGCAACCTAGACGGTGGGTACTCCTACGAGCAGTACTTC. It is translated as CASNLDGGYSYEQYF.

The chain joins TRBV27 to TRBJ2-7; weak D call: TRBD2 (5 bases). Trimming shortened V by 7 bases and J by 7 bases, and 29 bases separated the two germline ends. The germline gives CDR1 MNHEY, CDR2 SMNVEV (reference sequence). The CDR3 length is 17 residues. This CDR3 reads CASTRTDSRGSACEQYF. DNA for the CDR3: TGTGCCAGCACCCGGACGGATTCTCGGGGTTCTGCGTGTGAGCAGTACTTC.

This clone has at least ten counts. This chain connects TRBV7-9 to TRBJ2-1; D is undetermined. The CDR3 spans 12 residues. Trimming removed 7 bases from V and 9 bases from J, with 13 bases in between. Germline V CDR1 and CDR2: SEHNR, FQNEAQ (reference sequence). The CDR3 protein is CASTYPTGEQFF. The CDR3 DNA is TGTGCCAGCACCTACCCCACCGGTGAGCAGTTCTTC. The whole variable domain, remainder taken from reference TRBV7-9 and TRBJ2-1, is DTGVSQNPRHKITKRGQNVTFRCDPISEHNRLYWYRQTLGQGPEFLTYFQNEAQLEKSRLLSDRFSAERPKGSFSTLEIQRTEQGDSAMYLCASTYPTGEQFFGPGTRLTVL.

The chain has TRBV7-2 and TRBJ2-1, with 13 bases fitting TRBD2. This CDR3 is built from 18 residues. Trimming removed 5 bases from V and 0 bases from J; junction bases left unmatched: 7. The germline gives CDR1 SGHTA, CDR2 FQGNSA. CDR3 nucleotides: TGTGCCAGCAGCCGACTAGCGGGAGGACCAGGCTCCTACAATGAGCAGTTCTTC. Amino acid sequence: CASSRLAGGPGSYNEQFF.

This chain links TRBV7-9 with TRBJ1-1; D not certain. Germline V gene sequence: CDR1 SEHNR, CDR2 FQNEAQ (reference sequence). V lost 7 bases, J lost 0 bases, and 6 bases lay in between. The length of the CDR3 is 12 residues. The CDR3 protein is CASKAMNTEAFF. The CDR3 DNA follows: TGTGCCAGCAAAGCGATGAACACTGAAGCTTTCTTT.

A few counts support this clone. The chain has TRBV25-1 and TRBJ1-1, with a weak D call TRBD1 (5 bases). CDR1 and CDR2 from the germline V gene are MGHDK and SYGVNS. Trimming took 3 bases from V and 4 from J, leaving 9 bases between them. The CDR3 is 13 residues long. Written as DNA, the CDR3 is TGTGCCAGCAGTGACAGGGTATTCACTGAAGCTTTCTTT. This sequence encodes CASSDRVFTEAFF. Full variable domain (missing parts from reference TRBV25-1 and TRBJ1-1): EADIYQTPRYLVIGTGKKITLECSQTMGHDKMYWYQQDPGMELHLIHYSYGVNSTEKGDLSSESTVSRIRTEHFPLTLESARPSHTSQYLCASSDRVFTEAFFGQGTRLTVV.

The J gene is TRBJ1-1, the V gene TRBV6-5; TRBD1 matches 8 bases. This CDR3 has 16 amino acids. Germline CDR1 reads MNHEY; CDR2 reads SVGAGI. Germline trimming cut 1 base from V and 5 bases from J; bases unmatched to any gene: 9. CDR3 nucleotides: TGTGCCAGCAGTTACTGGCTTGGACAGGGAGAGACTGAAGCTTTCTTT. Residues: CASSYWLGQGETEAFF.